Shown below are 30 T cell receptor beta chains from a single sample sequenced in a study of T cell responses to AZD1222 COVID-19 vaccine. Repertoires were generated with immunoSEQ multiplex PCR, while TCRdb's copy carries only in-frame clones and drops some. The sample lists over 80,000 clones, approximately 89% occurring once. The material sequenced was peripheral blood, taken 28 days after the second AZD1222 dose. The receptors stem from an adult who received the AZD1222 COVID-19 vaccine.

The rearrangement links TRBV7-2 to TRBJ2-3; possibly TRBD1 for D (5 bases). V was pared by 5 bases and J by 0 bases, with 18 bases between. CDR3 length: 17 amino acids. Germline V gene lookup returns CDR1 SGHTA and CDR2 FQGNSA. The CDR3 sequence is CASSPPHRLSSTDTQYF. Here the CDR3 DNA reads TGTGCCAGCAGCCCGCCCCACAGGTTATCTAGCACAGATACGCAGTATTTT.

This chain connects TRBV6-5 to TRBJ1-5, with D tentatively TRBD1 (5 bases). The V end lost 2 bases, the J end lost 3 bases, and 8 bases lay between the germline ends. Germline V CDR1 and CDR2: MNHEY, SVGAGI. This CDR3 has 14 amino acids. CDR3 loop: CASSYGGVNQPQHF. CDR3 in DNA: TGTGCCAGCAGTTACGGGGGAGTCAATCAGCCCCAGCATTTT.

The chain combines TRBV4-2 with TRBJ2-1; TRBD2 aligns across 12 bases. The junction had 5 bases not matched to a gene; V was cut back by 0 bases and J by 8 bases. The CDR3 extends over 16 amino acids. CDR1 is LGHNA, CDR2 YNFKEQ, per germline. The CDR3 sequence: CASSQDRLAGGDEQFF. CDR3 in DNA: TGTGCCAGCAGCCAAGACCGGCTAGCGGGGGGGGATGAGCAGTTCTTC.

The V call is TRBV10-1, the J call TRBJ1-3; D is unclear. This CDR3 comprises 14 residues. CDR1 and CDR2 (germline): WNHNN, SYGVQD (reference sequence). V was pared by 5 bases and J by 0 bases, with 8 bases between. The DNA for the CDR3 is TGCGCCAGCAGTCCGGGCTCCTCTGGAAACACCATATATTTT. As protein: CASSPGSSGNTIYF.

J is TRBJ1-1 and V is TRBV2; 9 bases are shared with TRBD1. The trim removed 5 bases at V and 0 bases at J, leaving 4 bases unmatched. This CDR3 has 15 residues. CDR1 is SNHLY, CDR2 FYNNEI, per germline. CDR3 sequence reads: CASSPGQGMNTEAFF. The CDR3 coding sequence is TGTGCCAGCAGTCCAGGACAGGGGATGAACACTGAAGCTTTCTTT.

The gene calls are TRBV28 and TRBJ1-2; 8 bases are shared with TRBD1. The germline V gene has CDR1 MDHEN and CDR2 SYDVKM. V shed 5 bases and J 8 bases; nucleotides not matched to a gene: 7. CDR3 size: 13 residues. The CDR3 region is CASSDGQGWGYTF. CDR3 coding DNA: TGTGCCAGCAGTGACGGACAGGGCTGGGGCTACACCTTC.

J is TRBJ2-1 and V is TRBV28; 9 nucleotides agree with TRBD1. The junction had 11 bases not matched to a gene; V was cut back by 5 bases and J by 12 bases. The CDR3 is 14 amino acids. Germline V gene sequence: CDR1 MDHEN, CDR2 SYDVKM. Written as DNA, the CDR3 is TGTGCCAGCAGTACCGGGACAGGGACGATGTGGCAGTTCTTC. Translated, it gives CASSTGTGTMWQFF.

This clone was picked up one time. The V call is TRBV14, the J call TRBJ1-5; D might be TRBD1 (6 bases). The CDR3 consists of 16 residues. Germline CDR1 and CDR2: SGHDN and FVKESK. Trimming shortened V by 5 bases and J by 0 bases, and 14 bases separated the two germline ends. CDR3 nucleotides: TGTGCCAGCAGCTTCCTGGGACATCATAGCAATCAGCCCCAGCATTTT. Amino acids: CASSFLGHHSNQPQHF.

The V gene is TRBV12-3 or TRBV12-4, the J gene TRBJ1-2; D is unclear. Trimming pared 6 bases from V and 3 bases from J, leaving 5 bases between. The length of the CDR3 is 11 residues. CDR3 region: CASRGYYGYTF. In DNA, the CDR3 is TGTGCCAGCAGGGGTTACTATGGCTACACCTTC.

This chain uses TRBV28 with TRBJ1-2, with 8 bases that match TRBD1. Unmatched junction bases numbered 13, after V lost 2 bases and J lost 5 bases. Germline loops: CDR1 MDHEN, CDR2 SYDVKM. CDR3 length equals 17 residues. The CDR3 sequence: CASSLGAAGGAGYGYTF. In DNA, the CDR3 is TGTGCCAGCAGTTTAGGGGCTGCAGGGGGCGCGGGGTATGGCTACACCTTC.

The chain is built from TRBV5-4 and TRBJ2-2; TRBD2 agrees at 10 bases. Germline V lookup: CDR1 SGHNT, CDR2 YYREEE (reference sequence). The CDR3 covers 16 residues. The trim removed 4 bases at V and 3 bases at J, leaving 6 bases unmatched. This CDR3 is CASSDRTSGYTGELFF. DNA for the CDR3: TGTGCCAGCAGCGACCGGACTAGCGGATACACCGGGGAGCTGTTTTTT.

V usage is TRBV28 and J usage is TRBJ2-2, with D possibly TRBD1 on 5 matching bases. This CDR3 is 13 amino acids long. Between the trimmed V and J ends, which lost 8 bases and 5 bases, there was a span of 12 bases. Germline CDR1 and CDR2: MDHEN and SYDVKM. The CDR3 nucleotides are TGTGCCAGCGGGGCGTGGGAAACCGGGGAGCTGTTTTTT. Its translation is CASGAWETGELFF.

The V call is TRBV28, the J call TRBJ2-1; TRBD1 matches 9 bases. Germline V gene lookup returns CDR1 MDHEN and CDR2 SYDVKM. This CDR3 has 14 residues. V shed 6 bases and J 6 bases; nucleotides not matched to a gene: 6. The CDR3 DNA is TGTGCCAGCAGCTACAGGGGGCGCGGCAATGAGCAGTTCTTC. Translating it yields CASSYRGRGNEQFF.

The rearrangement uses TRBV4-2 and TRBJ1-2; the D is unclear. The V gene lost 0 bases and the J gene lost 4 bases, with 6 bases spanning the gap. The CDR3 contains 13 residues. The germline CDR1 and CDR2 sequences are LGHNA and YNFKEQ. The CDR3 nucleotides are TGTGCCAGCAGCCAAGACGGCTCCTATGGCTACACCTTC. Protein sequence: CASSQDGSYGYTF.

The chain employs TRBV7-8 and TRBJ2-2, with a possible D match to TRBD1 (5 bases). V lost 1 base and J lost 0, with 9 bases in between. CDR1 and CDR2 from the germline V gene are SGHVS and FQNEAQ. The CDR3 covers 16 residues. CDR3 nucleotide sequence: TGTGCCAGCAGCTTAGTTGCAGGGACGAACACCGGGGAGCTGTTTTTT. It translates to CASSLVAGTNTGELFF.

This chain joins TRBV11-2 and TRBJ2-1; 7 nucleotides align to TRBD2. From germline, CDR1 is SGHAT and CDR2 FQNNGV. The length of the CDR3 is 16 residues. V dropped 2 bases and J dropped 5; count of bases not matched to a gene: 9. The CDR3 nucleotides are TGTGCCAGCAGCTTAATCTTAAGCGGGGTCCACAATGAGCAGTTCTTC. Translation: CASSLILSGVHNEQFF.

The chain combines TRBV6-5 with TRBJ2-7, with 7 bases identical to TRBD1. Trimming removed 10 bases from V and 3 bases from J; junction bases left unmatched: 6. This CDR3 is built from 12 residues. Germline V lookup: CDR1 MNHEY, CDR2 SVGAGI. The CDR3 DNA is TGTGCCACCCGGGACAGATACTACGAGCAGTACTTC. Translation: CATRDRYYEQYF.

This clone was seen just once. The V gene is TRBV5-5, the J gene TRBJ2-3, with 7 bases lining up with TRBD1. Germline-derived CDR1 and CDR2 are SGHKS and YYEKEE (reference sequence). V shed 4 bases and J 1 base; nucleotides not matched to a gene: 6. The CDR3 has 15 amino acids. This CDR3 reads CASSAGQVRTDTQYF. In nucleotides, the CDR3 is TGTGCCAGCAGCGCAGGACAGGTCCGCACAGATACGCAGTATTTT.

V is TRBV28 and J is TRBJ2-7; TRBD2 agrees at 11 bases. The junction had 8 bases not matched to a gene; V was cut back by 6 bases and J by 1 base. The CDR3 covers 16 residues. Germline V gene data show CDR1 as MDHEN and CDR2 as SYDVKM. CDR3 sequence reads: CASRLPGLADSYEQYF. The CDR3 coding sequence is TGTGCCAGCAGGCTCCCGGGACTAGCGGATTCCTACGAGCAGTACTTC. Filled out from reference TRBV28 and TRBJ2-7, the complete variable domain reads DVKVTQSSRYLVKRTGEKVFLECVQDMDHENMFWYRQDPGLGLRLIYFSYDVKMKEKGDIPEGYSVSREKKERFSLILESASTNQTSMYLCASRLPGLADSYEQYFGPGTRLTVT.

This clone was found a few times. The CDR3, as DNA: TGTGCCAGCAGAGACTCTAGCACAGATACGCAGTATTTT. Protein product: CASRDSSTDTQYF. The J gene is TRBJ2-3, the V gene TRBV28; D not resolved. Germline V gene sequence: CDR1 MDHEN, CDR2 SYDVKM. Trimming pared 6 bases from V and 0 bases from J, leaving 7 bases between. This CDR3 comprises 13 residues. Supplemented by reference TRBV28 and TRBJ2-3, the full variable domain reads DVKVTQSSRYLVKRTGEKVFLECVQDMDHENMFWYRQDPGLGLRLIYFSYDVKMKEKGDIPEGYSVSREKKERFSLILESASTNQTSMYLCASRDSSTDTQYFGPGTRLTVL.

This CDR3 is CASSLGLAGVNEQFF. The CDR3 coding sequence is TGTGCCAGCAGCTTGGGACTAGCGGGAGTCAATGAGCAGTTCTTC. The rearrangement links TRBV7-8 to TRBJ2-1; 14 positions agree with TRBD2. V dropped 3 bases and J dropped 6; count of bases not matched to a gene: 1. Germline assignment: CDR1 SGHVS and CDR2 FQNEAQ. CDR3 length equals 15 residues.

The sample holds a few counts of this clone. V and J are TRBV27 and TRBJ2-7; D gene uncertain. This CDR3 has 15 amino acids. Germline assignment: CDR1 MNHEY and CDR2 SMNVEV (reference sequence). V lost 6 bases, J lost 4 bases, and 19 bases lay in between. CDR3 nucleotides: TGTGCCAGCAGCCCTTCCTACCACCCCGAGTACGAGCAGTACTTC. The encoded protein is CASSPSYHPEYEQYF.

This chain's CDR3 is CASSPGGGQGAFF. In DNA form, the CDR3 reads TGTGCCAGCAGCCCCGGAGGGGGACAGGGAGCTTTCTTT. V usage is TRBV7-9 and J usage is TRBJ1-1; 9 bases align to TRBD1. The ends lost 5 bases at V and 10 bases at J; junction bases unmatched: 8. CDR1 SEHNR and CDR2 FQNEAQ come from the germline V gene (reference sequence). This CDR3 contains 13 residues.

The V gene is TRBV4-1, the J gene TRBJ2-1, with TRBD2 matching 9 bases. V gave up 0 bases and J gave up 4 bases; unmatched junction bases: 7. The germline CDR1 and CDR2 sequences are MGHRA and YSYEKL. The CDR3 totals 17 residues. CDR3 coding DNA: TGCGCCAGCAGCCAAGAGTCGGCTAGCGGGACATACAATGAGCAGTTCTTC. Residues: CASSQESASGTYNEQFF.

V and J are TRBV6-5 and TRBJ1-4; D might be TRBD1 (6 bases). V was cut by 8 bases and J by 3 bases, with 16 bases left in between. Germline values: CDR1 MNHEY, CDR2 SVGAGI. The CDR3 is 15 amino acids. The CDR3 sequence: CASATGWGSNEKLFF. For the CDR3, the DNA is TGTGCCAGCGCCACAGGGTGGGGATCTAATGAAAAACTGTTTTTT.

The chain links TRBV25-1 to TRBJ1-5; 7 nucleotides agree with TRBD1. The J segment lost 2 bases and the V segment lost 4 bases, leaving 2 bases of the junction unmatched. CDR1 and CDR2 (germline): MGHDK, SYGVNS. This CDR3 has 14 residues. CDR3 sequence reads: CASSATGGNQPQHF. CDR3 DNA sequence: TGTGCCAGCAGTGCCACAGGGGGCAATCAGCCCCAGCATTTT.

The chain joins TRBV2 to TRBJ2-7, with D maybe TRBD1 (6 bases). V lost 5 bases and J 2 bases, leaving 13 bases between the germline ends. The CDR3 is made up of 14 amino acids. Germline CDR1 is SNHLY and CDR2 is FYNNEI. CDR3 region: CASSPQGITYEQYF. The CDR3 DNA is TGTGCCAGCAGTCCGCAGGGGATCACCTACGAGCAGTACTTC.

The chain recombines TRBV11-2 with TRBJ2-1; 10 bases agree with TRBD2. The length of the CDR3 is 16 residues. V was clipped by 6 bases and J by 6 bases; unmatched bases: 11. From germline, CDR1 is SGHAT and CDR2 FQNNGV. CDR3 sequence: CASRPQGTSAFNEQFF. Here the CDR3 DNA reads TGTGCCAGCAGACCCCAGGGGACTAGCGCCTTCAATGAGCAGTTCTTC.

The rearrangement uses TRBV19 and TRBJ2-1; weak D call: TRBD1 (8 bases). CDR1 and CDR2 from the germline V gene are LNHDA and SQIVND (reference sequence). The CDR3 consists of 16 residues. Trimming removed 6 bases from V and 5 bases from J, with 20 bases in between. The CDR3 DNA reads as TGTGCCAGTAGCAAGACGGGAACAGGGGGGGACAATGAGCAGTTCTTC. Protein product: CASSKTGTGGDNEQFF.

J is TRBJ1-2 and V is TRBV28; unclear D gene. CDR1 is MDHEN, CDR2 SYDVKM, per germline. The CDR3 is 12 amino acids. The V end lost 5 bases, the J end lost 7 bases, and 11 bases lay between the germline ends. The CDR3, as DNA: TGTGCCAGCAGTGGGGAACCGGGTGGCTACACCTTC. As protein: CASSGEPGGYTF.